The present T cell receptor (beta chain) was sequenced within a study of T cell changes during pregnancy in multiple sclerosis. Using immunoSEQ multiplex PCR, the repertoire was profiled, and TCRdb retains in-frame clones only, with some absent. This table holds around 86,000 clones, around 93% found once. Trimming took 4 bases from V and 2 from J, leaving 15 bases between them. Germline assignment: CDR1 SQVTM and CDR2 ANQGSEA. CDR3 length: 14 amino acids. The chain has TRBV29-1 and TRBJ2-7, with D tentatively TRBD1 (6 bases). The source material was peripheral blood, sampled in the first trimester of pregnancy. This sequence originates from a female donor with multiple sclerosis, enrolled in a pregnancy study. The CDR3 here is CSVAMTGSAYEQYF. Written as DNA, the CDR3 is TGCAGCGTTGCTATGACAGGCTCCGCCTACGAGCAGTACTTC.